This is a list of T cell receptor beta chains from one sample in a study of T cell repertoires in cytomegalovirus infection. Their antigens remain unidentified. TCRdb reprocessed the reads with MiXCR, giving one entry per CDR3 protein. The sample lists fewer than 55,000 distinct CDR3 sequences; 15% to 20% were seen once. This material consisted of CD8+ T cells from cultured PBMCs, taken from culture after CMV antigen stimulation. Receptors were obtained from a human donor in good health (CMV status not recorded). Some clones in this sample may be carry-over from other donors' samples. Both conserved end residues are part of each CDR3. D genes are given only for firm matches. Size is omitted from some rows. Given values are once, few, many or a class for expanded clones.

V	size	J	D	CDR3	DNA
TRBV20-1	-	TRBJ1-1	-	CSARVGTVQNTEAFF	TGCAGTGCTAGAGTCGGGACGGTCCAGAACACTGAAGCTTTCTTT
TRBV10-1	few	TRBJ2-7	-	CASSMTASSYEQYF	TGCGCCAGCAGTATGACCGCTAGCTCCTACGAGCAGTACTTC
TRBV6-5	-	TRBJ2-3	-	CASSYSWGVADTQYF	TGTGCCAGCAGTTACTCCTGGGGAGTAGCAGATACGCAGTATTTT
TRBV14	few	TRBJ1-2	-	CASSQVANYGYTF	TGTGCCAGCAGCCAAGTCGCTAACTATGGCTACACCTTC
TRBV7-9	few	TRBJ1-2	TRBD1	CASSLKVDRDGYTF	TGTGCCAGCAGCTTAAAAGTGGACAGGGATGGCTACACCTTC
TRBV6-2/TRBV6-3	few	TRBJ1-2	-	CASTPPGHDYGYTF	TGTGCCAGCACCCCGCCGGGACATGACTATGGCTACACCTTC
TRBV25-1	-	TRBJ1-6	-	CASSEGGGSYNSPLHF	TGTGCCAGCAGTGAAGGGGGAGGCTCCTATAATTCACCCCTCCACTTT
TRBV27	few	TRBJ2-7	TRBD1	CASSLGSDRGLDEQYF	TGTGCCAGCAGTTTAGGATCGGACAGGGGGCTCGACGAGCAGTACTTC
TRBV20-1	-	TRBJ1-1	-	CSANLGSKGEAFF	TGCAGTGCTAACCTAGGGAGCAAGGGAGAAGCTTTCTTT
TRBV11-2	-	TRBJ2-3	TRBD2	CASSLRLAGSTDTQYF	TGTGCCAGCAGCTTAAGGCTAGCGGGATCCACAGATACGCAGTATTTT
TRBV25-1	few	TRBJ1-6	-	CASSEYGGNPMGSPLHF	TGTGCCAGCAGTGAATATGGGGGGAATCCTATGGGTTCACCCCTCCACTTT
TRBV6-5	few	TRBJ2-1	-	CASSSTTHNEQFF	TGTGCCAGCAGTTCGACTACCCACAATGAGCAGTTCTTC
TRBV12-3/TRBV12-4	few	TRBJ2-2	-	CASSLGQSNTGELFF	TGTGCCAGCAGTTTAGGCCAGTCGAACACCGGGGAGCTGTTTTTT
TRBV4-1	few	TRBJ1-1	-	CASSQGQGINTEAFF	TGCGCCAGCAGCCAAGGGCAGGGTATCAACACTGAAGCTTTCTTT
TRBV11-2	-	TRBJ2-7	-	CASSYGGTVYEQYF	TGTGCCAGCAGCTATGGGGGGACAGTCTACGAGCAGTACTTC
TRBV7-8	-	TRBJ1-5	-	CASSQQGFNQPQHF	TGTGCCAGCAGCCAGCAGGGTTTCAATCAGCCCCAGCATTTT
TRBV2	-	TRBJ2-5	-	CASSEANQQETQYF	TGTGCCAGCAGTGAAGCGAACCAGCAAGAGACCCAGTACTTC
TRBV6-2/TRBV6-3	-	TRBJ2-7	TRBD1	CASTPDRAAFDEQYF	TGTGCCAGCACTCCAGACAGGGCCGCTTTCGACGAGCAGTACTTC
TRBV2	-	TRBJ2-1	-	CASSPTVSSYNEQFF	TGTGCCAGCAGTCCGACAGTCAGCTCCTACAATGAGCAGTTCTTC